This record covers a single T cell receptor beta chain. This likely stems from a read error, as it lies one base from a far larger clone. These data belong to a study of molecular identifiers for immune sequencing clone quantification. This CDR3 is built from 12 residues. Germline V gene sequence: CDR1 SGHVS, CDR2 FQNEAQ. MiXCR was run by TCRdb on the PCR reads, yielding one entry per CDR3 protein. The table records about 640,000 distinct CDR3 sequences, roughly 21% of them present only once. This clonotype was obtained from a human donor in good health. Some libraries in this study had Jurkat cell RNA spiked in. The V and J genes are TRBV7-8 and TRBJ2-3; the D is unclear. Sequencing was carried out using naive CD8+ T cells from blood, with Jurkat cell RNA spiked in. Subset specified: FACS-sorted CD8+CD4-CCR7+CD45RA+ naive T cells. The CDR3 sequence: CAGSLVPDTQYF. CDR3 bases: TGTGCCGGCAGCTTAGTACCAGATACGCAGTATTTT.